The rows below give T cell receptor beta chains drawn from one sample of a study of neoadjuvant anti-PD-1 for oral cavity cancer. Assay used: immunoSEQ multiplex PCR; TCRdb lists only in-frame clones, some missing. The table includes 20,000 to 25,000 clones, 35% to 55% detected once. Sequencing used tumor tissue, obtained after nivolumab (anti-PD-1) treatment. Every receptor here comes from a person between 40 and 79 years old with oral cavity squamous cell carcinoma. CDR3s include the opening cysteine and the closing phenylalanine or tryptophan.

V gene: TRBV13; J gene: TRBJ1-5; CDR3 protein: CASSLGRDQPQHF
V gene: TRBV6-5; J gene: TRBJ1-2; CDR3 protein: CASRTGDYGYTF
V gene: TRBV4-3; J gene: TRBJ2-3; CDR3 protein: CASSQEFGLPSDTQYF
V gene: TRBV7-2; J gene: TRBJ1-2; CDR3 protein: CASSLGAVSYGYTF
V gene: TRBV4-2; J gene: TRBJ2-3; CDR3 protein: CASSQETSGVYDTQYF
V gene: TRBV7-8; J gene: TRBJ1-2; CDR3 protein: CASSPGLNYGYTF
V gene: TRBV5-1; J gene: TRBJ1-2; CDR3 protein: CASSYGTGGLNYGYTF
V gene: TRBV19; J gene: TRBJ2-6; CDR3 protein: CASTRGITGEGNSGANVLTF
V gene: TRBV15; J gene: TRBJ2-1; CDR3 protein: CATRGAGGYNEQFF
V gene: TRBV6-6; J gene: TRBJ2-1; CDR3 protein: CASSQLAIDEQFF
V gene: TRBV7-8; J gene: TRBJ1-2; CDR3 protein: CASSLAETGAGYTF
V gene: TRBV4-1; J gene: TRBJ2-3; CDR3 protein: CASSQDPTTGPSYTDTQYF
V gene: TRBV11-2; J gene: TRBJ2-7; CDR3 protein: CASSFGNGLAGIGEQYF
V gene: TRBV5-1; J gene: TRBJ1-1; CDR3 protein: CASNPAAQGGTEAFF
V gene: TRBV6-6; J gene: TRBJ1-5; CDR3 protein: CASSYTGSNQPQHF
V gene: TRBV4-3; J gene: TRBJ1-2; CDR3 protein: CASSQGGYLEGYTF
V gene: TRBV6-5; J gene: TRBJ2-5; CDR3 protein: CASSYSFLGETQYF
V gene: TRBV9; J gene: TRBJ2-1; CDR3 protein: CASSVEGSSNEQFF
V gene: TRBV9; J gene: TRBJ2-4; CDR3 protein: CASSSGLIGDIQYF
V gene: TRBV27; J gene: TRBJ1-2; CDR3 protein: CASSLRPESNGYTF
V gene: TRBV12-5; J gene: TRBJ2-3; CDR3 protein: CASGLEAQEGLGTDTQYF
V gene: TRBV2; J gene: TRBJ1-1; CDR3 protein: CASSEAVVGDGAFF
V gene: TRBV5-1; J gene: TRBJ2-3; CDR3 protein: CASSPGVTSTDTQYF
V gene: TRBV6-6; J gene: TRBJ2-7; CDR3 protein: CASSSTGYEQYF
V gene: TRBV19; J gene: TRBJ1-2; CDR3 protein: CASSMNRDRSYGYTF
V gene: TRBV19; J gene: TRBJ2-5; CDR3 protein: CASSIISGGSETQYF
V gene: TRBV18; J gene: TRBJ2-7; CDR3 protein: CASGRDYEQYF
V gene: TRBV7-8; J gene: TRBJ1-5; CDR3 protein: CASRTGDQPQHF
V gene: TRBV2; J gene: TRBJ1-2; CDR3 protein: CASSETSRGGYTF
V gene: TRBV5-4; J gene: TRBJ2-7; CDR3 protein: CASSSGPGQGYEQYF
V gene: TRBV7-9; J gene: TRBJ2-1; CDR3 protein: CASSLNRGPSYNEQFF
V gene: TRBV23-1; J gene: TRBJ2-5; CDR3 protein: CASSWTLGRGRFGETQYF
V gene: TRBV11-2; J gene: TRBJ1-1; CDR3 protein: CASSLYMNTEAFF
V gene: TRBV6-5; J gene: TRBJ1-1; CDR3 protein: CASTHTGEGYEAFF
V gene: TRBV15; J gene: TRBJ2-7; CDR3 protein: CATSRDRPPLYEQYF
V gene: TRBV25-1; J gene: TRBJ2-1; CDR3 protein: CASSDPSNLAGVYNEQFF
V gene: TRBV5-1; J gene: TRBJ2-3; CDR3 protein: CASSLNPGRTDTQYF
V gene: TRBV10-3; J gene: TRBJ2-5; CDR3 protein: CAISETQRGYETQYF
V gene: TRBV15; J gene: TRBJ1-4; CDR3 protein: CATSRDEGAREKLFF
V gene: TRBV10-2; J gene: TRBJ1-2; CDR3 protein: CASSESTGQGGVYGYTF
V gene: TRBV11-2; J gene: TRBJ1-3; CDR3 protein: CASCLNRQGGNTIYF
V gene: TRBV6-1; J gene: TRBJ2-5; CDR3 protein: CAAHGLRGGGETQYF
V gene: TRBV6-1; J gene: TRBJ1-1; CDR3 protein: CASSEGTLSAFF
V gene: TRBV5-5; J gene: TRBJ1-1; CDR3 protein: CASSHGRGRAEAFF
V gene: TRBV6-5; J gene: TRBJ2-2; CDR3 protein: CASSGLAGGSGELFF
V gene: TRBV10-3; J gene: TRBJ2-5; CDR3 protein: CAIAPGGAETQYF
V gene: TRBV5-4; J gene: TRBJ1-3; CDR3 protein: CASSRQGVNSGNTIYF
V gene: TRBV4-3; J gene: TRBJ2-3; CDR3 protein: CASSRGKGQAADTQYF
V gene: TRBV9; J gene: TRBJ2-1; CDR3 protein: CASSPGTGTYNEQFF